This T cell receptor (beta chain) originates from a study of blood T cell repertoires in COVID-19. The table came from immunoSEQ multiplex PCR; TCRdb's copy has only in-frame clones and leaves some out. The sample has 400,000 or so clones; more than 80% are singletons. This CDR3 spans 14 amino acids. V was clipped by 6 bases and J by 6 bases; unmatched bases: 8. Germline-derived CDR1 and CDR2 are MDHEN and SYDVKM. This clonotype was obtained from a man under 40 who had recovered from COVID-19. This rearrangement joins TRBV28 to TRBJ1-1, with TRBD1 identical over 9 bases. Specimen: PBMCs or T cells enriched from blood (not recorded which). Written as DNA, the CDR3 is TGTGCCAGCAGGTCACAGGGGGCGCTGGCTGAAGCTTTCTTT. Encoded protein: CASRSQGALAEAFF. Drawing the rest from reference TRBV28 and TRBJ1-1, the complete variable domain is DVKVTQSSRYLVKRTGEKVFLECVQDMDHENMFWYRQDPGLGLRLIYFSYDVKMKEKGDIPEGYSVSREKKERFSLILESASTNQTSMYLCASRSQGALAEAFFGQGTRLTVV.